This T cell receptor (beta chain) derives from a study of blood T cells in healthy people across ages. With V trimmed by 5 bases and J by 1 base, 6 bases remained unmatched. CDR1 and CDR2 (germline): MDHEN, SYDVKM. The length of the CDR3 is 17 residues. Primers used in a second PCR of roughly 7 to 11 cycles were a sample-barcoded 5' primer and a J-beta primer mix. TCRdb itself ran the 5' RACE reads through MiXCR, one entry per CDR3 protein. The sample records about 1 million distinct CDR3 sequences, less than 25% being singletons. This sample was also put to use in a study of T cells of mothers and their children. Turning to that study: Donation was provided by three healthy Caucasian mothers along with their six children.

The material sequenced was blood. The receptor comes from a girl aged 2 to 10 in good health. The chain has TRBV28 and TRBJ2-1; 12 bases match TRBD2. The CDR3 here is CASSPETSGGSYNEQFF. The CDR3, as DNA: TGTGCCAGCAGTCCGGAGACTAGCGGGGGTTCCTACAATGAGCAGTTCTTC.